What follows describes a single T cell receptor beta chain. The antigen is unknown. Using its own MiXCR run on the RT-PCR reads, TCRdb lists one record per CDR3 protein. The sample carries hundreds of thousands of distinct CDR3 sequences, roughly 14% recorded once. V was shortened by 3 bases and J by 4 bases, with 13 bases between the two germline ends. The CDR3 consists of 14 residues. Germline CDR1 SGDLS, CDR2 YYNGEE. These data originate in a study of response to subunit inactivated influenza vaccine. Findings and limits, study-wide: After each seasonal influenza vaccination, few new T cells are recruited, the authors suggested.

The chain employs TRBV9 and TRBJ1-2, with D uncertain. The receptor comes from a man in his forties or fifties who received an inactivated influenza vaccine. The specimen comprised PBMCs from blood, sampled roughly 12 days after vaccination. CDR3 sequence: CASSGAGAAYGYTF. The CDR3 coding sequence is TGTGCCAGCAGCGGCGCGGGAGCGGCCTATGGCTACACCTTC.